The 3 T cell receptor beta chains presented below share a single source sample, sequenced in a study of T cell repertoires in cytomegalovirus infection. In TCRdb, the reads were re-called with MiXCR into one record per CDR3 protein. The sample comprises about 260,000 distinct CDR3 sequences, 8% to 9.5% of which are singletons, and less than 15% rests with the top ten. Sequencing used PBMCs. Source of these receptors: a human donor in good health (CMV status not recorded). Some clones in this sample may be carry-over from other donors' samples.

The sample holds many counts of this clonotype. The chain combines TRBV11-3 with TRBJ1-1; D gene unclear. With 5 bases removed from V and 2 bases from J, the gap between germline ends came to 9 bases. The germline V gene encodes CDR1 SGHNT and CDR2 YENEEA. This CDR3 region has 13 residues. Written as DNA, the CDR3 is TGTGCCAGCAGCCCCCCCTATAACACTGAAGCTTTCTTT. It yields the protein CASSPPYNTEAFF.

The chain is built from TRBV5-1 and TRBJ1-4, with no clear D. The CDR3 has 14 residues. Germline V lookup: CDR1 SGHRS, CDR2 YFSETQ. The V gene lost 4 bases and the J gene lost 0 bases, with 7 bases spanning the gap. This CDR3 reads CASSPQSTNEKLFF. The DNA for the CDR3 is TGCGCCAGCAGCCCTCAGTCAACTAATGAAAAACTGTTTTTT.

This clonotype was detected ten times or more. The chain uses TRBV7-9 and TRBJ2-7; D ambiguous. CDR1 is SEHNR and CDR2 is FQNEAQ in the germline V gene (reference sequence). V shed 4 bases and J shed 0 bases, with 13 bases lying between them. This CDR3 is built from 15 residues. In nucleotides, the CDR3 is TGTGCCAGCAGCTACGGGCAGTCCTCCTCCTACGAGCAGTACTTC. Encoded protein: CASSYGQSSSYEQYF. Based on the CDR3 plus reference TRBV7-9 and TRBJ2-7, the full variable domain is DTGVSQNPRHKITKRGQNVTFRCDPISEHNRLYWYRQTLGQGPEFLTYFQNEAQLEKSRLLSDRFSAERPKGSFSTLEIQRTEQGDSAMYLCASSYGQSSSYEQYFGPGTRLTVT.